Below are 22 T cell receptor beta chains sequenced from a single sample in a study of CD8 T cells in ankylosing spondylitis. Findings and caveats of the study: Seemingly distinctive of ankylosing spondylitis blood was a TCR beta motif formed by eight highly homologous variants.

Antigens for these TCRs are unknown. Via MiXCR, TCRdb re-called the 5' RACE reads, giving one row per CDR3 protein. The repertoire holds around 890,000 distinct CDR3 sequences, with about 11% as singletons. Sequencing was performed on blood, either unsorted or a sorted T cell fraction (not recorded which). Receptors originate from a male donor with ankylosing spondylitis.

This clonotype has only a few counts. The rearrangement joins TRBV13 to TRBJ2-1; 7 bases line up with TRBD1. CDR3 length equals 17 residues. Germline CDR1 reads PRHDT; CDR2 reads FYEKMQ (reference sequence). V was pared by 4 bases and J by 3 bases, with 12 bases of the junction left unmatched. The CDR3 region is CASSSRGNRGVYNEQFF. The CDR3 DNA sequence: TGTGCCAGCAGCTCACGAGGTAACAGGGGAGTCTACAATGAGCAGTTCTTC.

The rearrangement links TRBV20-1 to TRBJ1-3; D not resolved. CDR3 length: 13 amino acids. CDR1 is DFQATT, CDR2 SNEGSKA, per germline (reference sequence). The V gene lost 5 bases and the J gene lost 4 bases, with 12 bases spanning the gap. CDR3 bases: TGCAGTGCTGGATCGTCCTCGGGAAACACCATATATTTT. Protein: CSAGSSSGNTIYF.

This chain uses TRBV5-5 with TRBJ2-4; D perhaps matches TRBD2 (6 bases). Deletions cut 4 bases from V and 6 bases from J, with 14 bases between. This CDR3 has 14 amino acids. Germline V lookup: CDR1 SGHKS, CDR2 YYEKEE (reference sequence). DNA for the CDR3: TGTGCCAGCAGCCCTGGGCTGCGGGGAAACATTCAGTACTTC. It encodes CASSPGLRGNIQYF. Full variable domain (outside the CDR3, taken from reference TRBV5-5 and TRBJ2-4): DAGVTQSPTHLIKTRGQQVTLRCSPISGHKSVSWYQQVLGQGPQFIFQYYEKEERGRGNFPDRFSARQFPNYSSELNVNALLLGDSALYLCASSPGLRGNIQYFGAGTRLSVL.

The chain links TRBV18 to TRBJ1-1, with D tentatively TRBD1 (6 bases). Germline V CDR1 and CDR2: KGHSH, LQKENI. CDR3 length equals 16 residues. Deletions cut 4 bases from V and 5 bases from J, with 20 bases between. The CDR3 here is CASSRAFQGRETEAFF. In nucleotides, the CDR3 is TGTGCCAGCTCACGGGCGTTTCAGGGGAGGGAGACTGAAGCTTTCTTT.

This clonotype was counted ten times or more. The CDR3 sequence is CASSLVGEVEQYF. The CDR3 DNA follows: TGTGCCAGCAGTTTGGTAGGCGAGGTCGAGCAGTACTTC. The V gene is TRBV12-3 or TRBV12-4, the J gene TRBJ2-7; D gene unclear. V was clipped by 3 bases and J by 6 bases, with 12 bases between them. This CDR3 is built from 13 residues.

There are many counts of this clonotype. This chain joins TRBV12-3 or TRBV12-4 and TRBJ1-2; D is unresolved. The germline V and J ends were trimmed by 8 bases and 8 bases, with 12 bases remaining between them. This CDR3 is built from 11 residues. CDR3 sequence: CASELSGGYTF. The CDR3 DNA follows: TGTGCCAGCGAACTCAGTGGGGGCTACACCTTC.

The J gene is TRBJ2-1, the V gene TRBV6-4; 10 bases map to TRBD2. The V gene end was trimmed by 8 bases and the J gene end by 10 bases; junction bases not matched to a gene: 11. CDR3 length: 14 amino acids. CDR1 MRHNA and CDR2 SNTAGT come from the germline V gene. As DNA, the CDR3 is TGTGCCAGCCGAAGGCTAGCGGGAGAGGGGGAGCAGTTCTTC. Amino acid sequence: CASRRLAGEGEQFF.

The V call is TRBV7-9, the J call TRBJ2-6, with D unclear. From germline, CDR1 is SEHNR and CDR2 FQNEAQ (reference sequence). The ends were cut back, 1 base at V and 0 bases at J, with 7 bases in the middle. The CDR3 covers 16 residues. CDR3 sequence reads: CASSLVRSSGANVLTF. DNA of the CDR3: TGTGCCAGCAGCTTAGTGCGTAGCTCTGGGGCCAACGTCCTGACTTTC.

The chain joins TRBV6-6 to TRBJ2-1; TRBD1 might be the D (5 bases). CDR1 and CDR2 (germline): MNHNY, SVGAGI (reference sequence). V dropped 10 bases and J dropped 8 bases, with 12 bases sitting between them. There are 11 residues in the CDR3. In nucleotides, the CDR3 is TGTGCCACGACCAGGGCCGATGAGCAGTTCTTC. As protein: CATTRADEQFF.

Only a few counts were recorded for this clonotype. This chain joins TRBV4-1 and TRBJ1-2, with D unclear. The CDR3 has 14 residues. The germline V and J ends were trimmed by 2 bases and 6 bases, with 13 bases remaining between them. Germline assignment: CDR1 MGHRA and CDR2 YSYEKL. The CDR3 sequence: CASSQPLRGDGYTF. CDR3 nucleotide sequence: TGCGCCAGCAGCCAACCCCTCCGGGGAGATGGCTACACCTTC.

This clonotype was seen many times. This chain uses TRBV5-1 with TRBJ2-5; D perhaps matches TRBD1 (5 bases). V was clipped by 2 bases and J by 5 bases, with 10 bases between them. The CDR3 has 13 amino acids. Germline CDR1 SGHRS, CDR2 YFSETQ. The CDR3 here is CASSFQGLETQYF. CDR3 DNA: TGCGCCAGCAGCTTCCAGGGCCTGGAGACCCAGTACTTC.

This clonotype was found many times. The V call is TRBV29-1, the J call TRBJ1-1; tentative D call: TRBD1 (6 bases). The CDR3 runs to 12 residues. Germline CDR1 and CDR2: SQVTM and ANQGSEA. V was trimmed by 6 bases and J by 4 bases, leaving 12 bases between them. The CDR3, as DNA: TGCAGCGTGGGGTCGGACAGCACTGAAGCTTTCTTT. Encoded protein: CSVGSDSTEAFF.

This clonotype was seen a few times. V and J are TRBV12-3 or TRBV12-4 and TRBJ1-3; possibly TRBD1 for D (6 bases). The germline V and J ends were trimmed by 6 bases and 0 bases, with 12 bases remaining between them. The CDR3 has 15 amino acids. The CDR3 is CASRPTGVSGNTIYF. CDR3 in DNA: TGTGCCAGCAGACCGACAGGCGTCTCTGGAAACACCATATATTTT.

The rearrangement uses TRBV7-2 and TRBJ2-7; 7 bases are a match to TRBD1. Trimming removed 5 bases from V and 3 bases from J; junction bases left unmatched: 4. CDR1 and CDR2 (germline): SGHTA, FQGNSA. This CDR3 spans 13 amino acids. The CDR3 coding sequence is TGTGCCAGCAGCGAAAACAGGGGCTACGAGCAGTACTTC. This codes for CASSENRGYEQYF.

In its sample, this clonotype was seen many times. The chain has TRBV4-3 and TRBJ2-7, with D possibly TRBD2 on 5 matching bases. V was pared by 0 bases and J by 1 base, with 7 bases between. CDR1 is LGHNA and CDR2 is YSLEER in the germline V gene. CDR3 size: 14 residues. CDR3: CASSQDRTSYEQYF. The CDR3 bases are TGCGCCAGCAGCCAAGATCGGACTTCCTACGAGCAGTACTTC.

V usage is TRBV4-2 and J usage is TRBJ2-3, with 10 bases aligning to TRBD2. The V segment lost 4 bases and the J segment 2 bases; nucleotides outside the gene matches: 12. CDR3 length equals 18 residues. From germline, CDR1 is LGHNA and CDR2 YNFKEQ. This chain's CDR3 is CASSRGSWTSGFTDTQYF. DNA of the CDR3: TGTGCCAGCAGCCGCGGATCCTGGACTAGCGGATTCACAGATACGCAGTATTTT.

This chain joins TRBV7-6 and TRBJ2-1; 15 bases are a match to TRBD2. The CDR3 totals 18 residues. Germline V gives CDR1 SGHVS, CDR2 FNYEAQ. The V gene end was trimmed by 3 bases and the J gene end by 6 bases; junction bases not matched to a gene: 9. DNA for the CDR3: TGTGCCAGCAGCTTTCCGGGACTAGCGGGAGGTATACCCAATGAGCAGTTCTTC. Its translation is CASSFPGLAGGIPNEQFF.

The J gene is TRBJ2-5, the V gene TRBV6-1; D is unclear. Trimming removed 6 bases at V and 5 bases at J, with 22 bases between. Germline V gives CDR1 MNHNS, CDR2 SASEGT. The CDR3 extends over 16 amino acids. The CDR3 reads CASSRDVPIQWETQYF. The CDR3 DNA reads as TGTGCCAGCAGCCGCGACGTGCCAATTCAATGGGAGACCCAGTACTTC.

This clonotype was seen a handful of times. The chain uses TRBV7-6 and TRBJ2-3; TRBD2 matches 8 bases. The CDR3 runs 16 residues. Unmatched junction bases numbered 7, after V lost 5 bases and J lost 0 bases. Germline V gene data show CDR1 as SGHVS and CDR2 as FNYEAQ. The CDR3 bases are TGTGCCAGCAGCCTAGGACTAGCATTTAGCACAGATACGCAGTATTTT. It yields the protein CASSLGLAFSTDTQYF.

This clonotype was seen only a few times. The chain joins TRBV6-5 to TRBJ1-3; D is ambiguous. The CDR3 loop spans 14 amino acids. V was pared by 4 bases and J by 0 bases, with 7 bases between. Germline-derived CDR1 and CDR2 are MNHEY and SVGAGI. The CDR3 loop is CASSWKGSGNTIYF. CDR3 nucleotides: TGTGCCAGCAGTTGGAAGGGCTCTGGAAACACCATATATTTT.

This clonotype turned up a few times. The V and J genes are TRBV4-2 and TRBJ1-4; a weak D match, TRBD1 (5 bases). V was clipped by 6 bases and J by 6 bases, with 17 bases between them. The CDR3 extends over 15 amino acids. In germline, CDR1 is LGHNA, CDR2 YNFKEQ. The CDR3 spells CASSKSGTVDEKLFF. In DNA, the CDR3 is TGTGCCAGCAGTAAAAGCGGGACCGTCGATGAAAAACTGTTTTTT.

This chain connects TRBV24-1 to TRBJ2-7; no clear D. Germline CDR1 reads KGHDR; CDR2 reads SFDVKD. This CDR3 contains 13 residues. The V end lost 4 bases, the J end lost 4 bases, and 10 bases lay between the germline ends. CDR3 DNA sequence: TGTGCCACCAGTGACTCGACACAATACGAGCAGTACTTC. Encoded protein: CATSDSTQYEQYF.